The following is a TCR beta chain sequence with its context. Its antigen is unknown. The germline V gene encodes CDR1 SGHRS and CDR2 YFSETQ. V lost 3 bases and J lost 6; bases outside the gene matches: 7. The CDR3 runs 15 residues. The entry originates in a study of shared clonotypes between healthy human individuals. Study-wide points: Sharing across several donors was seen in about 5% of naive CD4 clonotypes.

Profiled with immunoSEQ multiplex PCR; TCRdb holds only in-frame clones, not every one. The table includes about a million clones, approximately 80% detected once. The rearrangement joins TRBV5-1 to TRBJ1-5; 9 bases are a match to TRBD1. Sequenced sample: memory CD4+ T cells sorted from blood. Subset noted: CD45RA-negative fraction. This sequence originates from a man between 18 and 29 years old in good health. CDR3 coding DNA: TGCGCCAGCAGCTATACAGGGGGCTCAGGTCAGCCCCAGCATTTT. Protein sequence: CASSYTGGSGQPQHF. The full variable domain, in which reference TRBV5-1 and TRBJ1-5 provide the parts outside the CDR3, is KAGVTQTPRYLIKTRGQQVTLSCSPISGHRSVSWYQQTPGQGLQFLFEYFSETQRNKGNFPGRFSGRQFSNSRSEMNVSTLELGDSALYLCASSYTGGSGQPQHFGDGTRLSIL.